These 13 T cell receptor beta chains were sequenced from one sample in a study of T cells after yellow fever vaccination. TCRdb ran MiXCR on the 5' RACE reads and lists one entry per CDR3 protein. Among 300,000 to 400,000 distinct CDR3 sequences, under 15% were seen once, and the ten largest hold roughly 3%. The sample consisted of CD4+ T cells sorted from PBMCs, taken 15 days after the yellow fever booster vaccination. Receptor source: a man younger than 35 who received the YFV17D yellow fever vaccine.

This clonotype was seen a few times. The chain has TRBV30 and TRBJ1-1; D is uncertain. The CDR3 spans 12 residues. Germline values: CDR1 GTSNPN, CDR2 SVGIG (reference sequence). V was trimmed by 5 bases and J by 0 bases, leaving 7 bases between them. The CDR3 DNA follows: TGTGCCTGGGCAAAAATGAACACTGAAGCTTTCTTT. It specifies CAWAKMNTEAFF.

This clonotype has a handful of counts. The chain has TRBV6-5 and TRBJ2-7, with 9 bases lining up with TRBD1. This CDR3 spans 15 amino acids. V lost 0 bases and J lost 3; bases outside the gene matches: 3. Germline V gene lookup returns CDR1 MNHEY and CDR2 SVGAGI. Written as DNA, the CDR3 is TGTGCCAGCAGTTACTCGGGACAGGGAAACTACGAGCAGTACTTC. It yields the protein CASSYSGQGNYEQYF.

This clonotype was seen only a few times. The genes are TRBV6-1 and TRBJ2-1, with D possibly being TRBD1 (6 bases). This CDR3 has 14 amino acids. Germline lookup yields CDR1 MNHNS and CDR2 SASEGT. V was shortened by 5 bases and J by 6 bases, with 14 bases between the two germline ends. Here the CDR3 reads CASSSSGTSNEQFF. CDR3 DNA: TGTGCCAGCAGTTCATCCGGGACATCCAATGAGCAGTTCTTC.

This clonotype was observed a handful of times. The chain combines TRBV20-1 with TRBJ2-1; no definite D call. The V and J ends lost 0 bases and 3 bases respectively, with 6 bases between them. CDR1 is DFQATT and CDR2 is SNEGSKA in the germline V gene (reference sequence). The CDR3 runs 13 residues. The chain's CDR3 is CSARDPNYNEQFF. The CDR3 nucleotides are TGCAGTGCTAGAGACCCTAACTACAATGAGCAGTTCTTC.

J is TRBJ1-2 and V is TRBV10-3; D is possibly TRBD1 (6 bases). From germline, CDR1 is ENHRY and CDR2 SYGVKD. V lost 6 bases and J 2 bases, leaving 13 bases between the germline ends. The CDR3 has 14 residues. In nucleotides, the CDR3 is TGTGCCATCAGGGGAACAGGGAGGAACTATGGCTACACCTTC. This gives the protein CAIRGTGRNYGYTF.

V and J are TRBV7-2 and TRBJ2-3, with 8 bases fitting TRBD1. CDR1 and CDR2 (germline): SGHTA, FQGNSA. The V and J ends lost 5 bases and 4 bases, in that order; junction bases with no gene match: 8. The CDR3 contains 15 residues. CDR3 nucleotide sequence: TGTGCCAGCAGCCGTACCGGACAGGGCTCAGATACGCAGTATTTT. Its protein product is CASSRTGQGSDTQYF. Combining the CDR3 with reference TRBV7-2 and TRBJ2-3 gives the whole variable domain GAGVSQSPSNKVTEKGKDVELRCDPISGHTALYWYRQSLGQGLEFLIYFQGNSAPDKSGLPSDRFSAERTGGSVSTLTIQRTQQEDSAVYLCASSRTGQGSDTQYFGPGTRLTVL.

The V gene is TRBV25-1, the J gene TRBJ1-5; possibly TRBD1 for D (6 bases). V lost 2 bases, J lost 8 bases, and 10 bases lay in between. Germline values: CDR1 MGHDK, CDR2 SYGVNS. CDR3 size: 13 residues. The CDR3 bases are TGTGCCAGCAGTGAACAGGGGCAGGAGCCCCAGCATTTT. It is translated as CASSEQGQEPQHF.

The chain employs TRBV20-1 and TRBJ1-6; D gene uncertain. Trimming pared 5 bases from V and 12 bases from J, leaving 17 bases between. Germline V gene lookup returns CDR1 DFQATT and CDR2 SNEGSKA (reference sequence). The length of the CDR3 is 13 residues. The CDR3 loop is CSAERRGNGPLHF. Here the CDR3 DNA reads TGCAGTGCTGAAAGGAGAGGGAATGGACCCCTCCACTTT.

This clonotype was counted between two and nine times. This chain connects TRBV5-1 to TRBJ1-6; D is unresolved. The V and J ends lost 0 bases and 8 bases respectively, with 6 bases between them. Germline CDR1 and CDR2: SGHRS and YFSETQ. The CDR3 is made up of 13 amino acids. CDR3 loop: CASSLAGYSPLHF. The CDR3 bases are TGCGCCAGCAGCTTGGCCGGCTATTCACCCCTCCACTTT.

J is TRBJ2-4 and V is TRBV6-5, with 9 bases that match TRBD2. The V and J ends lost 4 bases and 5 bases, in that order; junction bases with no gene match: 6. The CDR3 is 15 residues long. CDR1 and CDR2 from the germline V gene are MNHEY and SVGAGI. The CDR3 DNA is TGTGCCAGCAGTTCCTTAGCTAGCGGGGAAAACATTCAGTACTTC. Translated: CASSSLASGENIQYF.

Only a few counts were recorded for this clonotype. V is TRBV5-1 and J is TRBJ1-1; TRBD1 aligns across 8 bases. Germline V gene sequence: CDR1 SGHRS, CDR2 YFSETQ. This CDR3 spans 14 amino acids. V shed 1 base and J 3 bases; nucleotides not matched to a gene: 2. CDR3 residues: CASSLLQGDTEAFF. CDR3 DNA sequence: TGCGCCAGCAGCTTGTTACAGGGGGACACTGAAGCTTTCTTT.

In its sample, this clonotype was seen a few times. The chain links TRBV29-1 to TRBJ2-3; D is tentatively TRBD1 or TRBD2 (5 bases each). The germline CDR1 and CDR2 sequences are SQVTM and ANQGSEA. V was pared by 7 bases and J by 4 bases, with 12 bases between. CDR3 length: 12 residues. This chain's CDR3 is CSALRDADTQYF. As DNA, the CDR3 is TGCAGCGCCTTAAGGGACGCAGATACGCAGTATTTT.

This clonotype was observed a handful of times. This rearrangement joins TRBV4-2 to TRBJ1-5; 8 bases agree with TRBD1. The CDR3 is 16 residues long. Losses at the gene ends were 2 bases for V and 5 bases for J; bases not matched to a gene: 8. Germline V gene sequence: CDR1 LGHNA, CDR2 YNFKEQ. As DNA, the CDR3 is TGTGCCAGCAGCCAATACGGACAGGGAATCGATCAGCCCCAGCATTTT. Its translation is CASSQYGQGIDQPQHF.